The T cell receptor (beta chain) under discussion was sequenced for a study of blood T cell repertoires in COVID-19. Study-wide context: From the United States, Italy and Spain came samples of acute and convalescent COVID-19. T cells, B-cell-depleted T cells, or PBMCs supplied cDNA or gDNA.

Germline CDR1 reads SNHLY; CDR2 reads FYNNEI. This CDR3 is 13 amino acids long. With 8 bases clipped from V and 4 bases from J, the junction kept 5 bases outside the gene matches. Original methodology: Reference gene primer amplification yielded estimated nucleated cell counts. The method was immunoSEQ multiplex PCR; TCRdb's version includes in-frame clones alone and lacks a portion of them. That table gives V, J and clone size, and the DNA gave D and trimming. The sample lists approximately 53,000 clones, about 83% occurring once. Input material: peripheral blood. The chain is built from TRBV2 and TRBJ1-5; 7 bases map to TRBD1. The clonotype comes from a man aged 35-49 years with acute or convalescent COVID-19. CDR3 amino acids: CASCETGNQPQHF. Written as DNA, the CDR3 is TGTGCCAGCTGCGAGACAGGGAATCAGCCCCAGCATTTT.